The 22 T cell receptor beta chains below were found in one sample sequenced in a study of OX40 agonist ivuxolimab in advanced cancers. Method: immunoSEQ multiplex PCR; TCRdb's copy keeps in-frame clones and lacks some. This sample has 7,500 to 10,000 clones, with approximately 71% found just once. This specimen was CD4+ or CD8+ T cells sorted from blood, taken in a trial of the OX40 agonist ivuxolimab. These receptors all stem from an adult with an advanced solid tumor such as melanoma, head and neck, liver or kidney cancer.

The chain couples TRBV11-1 to TRBJ2-5; 10 nucleotides match TRBD2. With V trimmed by 3 bases and J by 0 bases, 1 base remained unmatched. The CDR3 has 15 residues. From germline, CDR1 is SGHAT and CDR2 FQDESV (reference sequence). This CDR3 is CASSFLAGDQETQYF. CDR3 coding DNA: TGTGCCAGCAGCTTTCTAGCGGGGGACCAAGAGACCCAGTACTTC.

Only one count was recorded for this clone. V is TRBV7-9 and J is TRBJ2-7; 7 bases line up with TRBD1. Germline values: CDR1 SEHNR, CDR2 FQNEAQ (reference sequence). V trimming: 5 bases; J trimming: 1 base; junction bases outside the gene matches: 14. The CDR3 sequence is 17 residues long. This CDR3 is CASSHFGSGTESYEQYF. The CDR3 nucleotides read TGTGCCAGCAGCCACTTTGGATCCGGGACAGAGTCCTACGAGCAGTACTTC.

J is TRBJ2-7 and V is TRBV7-6; TRBD1 matches 10 bases. V dropped 2 bases and J dropped 6; count of bases not matched to a gene: 7. The CDR3 consists of 15 residues. The germline gives CDR1 SGHVS, CDR2 FNYEAQ. The CDR3 loop is CASSLTPGQGREQYF. CDR3 DNA sequence: TGTGCCAGCAGCTTAACCCCGGGACAGGGGCGCGAGCAGTACTTC.

This chain uses TRBV11-2 with TRBJ1-5, with TRBD1 as a possible D gene (6 bases). This CDR3 region has 14 residues. V was clipped by 4 bases and J by 3 bases, with 10 bases between them. Germline V lookup: CDR1 SGHAT, CDR2 FQNNGV. CDR3 in DNA: TGTGCCAGCAGCTCTGGACAGATCAATCAGCCCCAGCATTTT. Protein product: CASSSGQINQPQHF.

The gene calls are TRBV11-1 and TRBJ2-7; no reliable D call. Per germline, CDR1 SGHAT and CDR2 FQDESV (reference sequence). The V and J ends lost 1 base and 3 bases respectively, with 4 bases between them. The CDR3 is 12 residues long. The CDR3 here is CASSLEGYEQYF. CDR3 DNA: TGTGCCAGCAGCTTAGAGGGCTACGAGCAGTACTTC. Together with reference TRBV11-1 and TRBJ2-7, the CDR3 gives the full variable domain: EAEVAQSPRYKITEKSQAVAFWCDPISGHATLYWYRQILGQGPELLVQFQDESVVDDSQLPKDRFSAERLKGVDSTLKIQPAELGDSAMYLCASSLEGYEQYFGPGTRLTVT.

V is TRBV7-9 and J is TRBJ2-5, with a tentative D call TRBD2 (6 bases). The CDR3 length is 12 residues. Germline V CDR1 and CDR2: SEHNR, FQNEAQ (reference sequence). Trimming cost V 5 bases and J 4 bases, with 8 bases left between them. The CDR3 region has the DNA TGTGCCAGCAGCATCGGGGGAGAGACCCAGTACTTC. Protein product: CASSIGGETQYF. The full variable domain, rest sourced from reference TRBV7-9 and TRBJ2-5, is DTGVSQNPRHKITKRGQNVTFRCDPISEHNRLYWYRQTLGQGPEFLTYFQNEAQLEKSRLLSDRFSAERPKGSFSTLEIQRTEQGDSAMYLCASSIGGETQYFGPGTRLLVL.

This clone was counted a few times. The J gene is TRBJ1-2, the V gene TRBV7-9; 9 nucleotides match TRBD1. Per germline, CDR1 SEHNR and CDR2 FQNEAQ (reference sequence). The length of the CDR3 is 14 residues. The V gene end was trimmed by 6 bases and the J gene end by 3 bases; junction bases not matched to a gene: 5. The CDR3 spells CASRGDREYYGYTF. CDR3 DNA sequence: TGTGCCAGCAGAGGGGACAGGGAATACTATGGCTACACCTTC.

V usage is TRBV6-1 and J usage is TRBJ1-1; D possibly corresponds to TRBD1 (6 bases). The germline V gene has CDR1 MNHNS and CDR2 SASEGT. This CDR3 has 15 amino acids. V lost 6 bases, J lost 0 bases, and 14 bases lay in between. The CDR3 loop reads CASSPYRVVNTEAFF. CDR3 bases: TGTGCCAGCAGCCCCTACAGGGTTGTGAACACTGAAGCTTTCTTT.

The V gene is TRBV27, the J gene TRBJ2-7; D gene uncertain. The V end was cut by 5 bases, the J end by 1 base, with 9 bases between. Germline lookup yields CDR1 MNHEY and CDR2 SMNVEV (reference sequence). This CDR3 spans 13 amino acids. CDR3 nucleotides: TGTGCCAGCAGTAGGGCTGCATCCTACGAGCAGTACTTC. As protein: CASSRAASYEQYF.

The rearrangement links TRBV27 to TRBJ1-1; D uncertain. V lost 3 bases, J lost 2 bases, and 7 bases lay in between. Germline assignment: CDR1 MNHEY and CDR2 SMNVEV (reference sequence). The CDR3 covers 13 residues. The CDR3 is CASSLAKNTEAFF. The CDR3 DNA reads as TGTGCCAGCAGTTTGGCGAAAAACACTGAAGCTTTCTTT.

The chain joins TRBV11-2 to TRBJ2-3, with D possibly being TRBD2 (6 bases). The CDR3 consists of 16 residues. Trimming removed 1 base from V and 2 bases from J, with 13 bases in between. From germline, CDR1 is SGHAT and CDR2 FQNNGV. The CDR3 sequence is CASSLAGGGYTDTQYF. The CDR3, as DNA: TGTGCCAGCAGCTTAGCTGGTGGGGGGTACACAGATACGCAGTATTTT.

V is TRBV15 and J is TRBJ2-7, with D perhaps matching TRBD1 or TRBD2 (5 bases each). Trimming took off 0 bases at V and 3 bases at J, with 15 bases between the two ends. Germline V gives CDR1 LNHNV, CDR2 YYDKDF (reference sequence). The CDR3 covers 16 residues. The CDR3 is CATSRDRGTGYYEQYF. CDR3 nucleotide sequence: TGTGCCACCAGCAGAGACCGGGGCACGGGGTACTACGAGCAGTACTTC.

The rearrangement joins TRBV5-5 to TRBJ1-4, with 10 bases fitting TRBD1. Germline V CDR1 and CDR2: SGHKS, YYEKEE (reference sequence). This CDR3 contains 15 residues. Trimming at V came to 3 bases and at J to 7 bases, leaving 6 bases not matched to a gene. The CDR3 bases are TGTGCCAGCAGCTACCAGACAGGGGGCCGTGAAAAACTGTTTTTT. It encodes CASSYQTGGREKLFF.

The chain recombines TRBV25-1 with TRBJ2-1; D perhaps matches TRBD2 (7 bases). This CDR3 has 18 residues. Trimming took off 3 bases at V and 9 bases at J, with 27 bases between the two ends. Germline loops: CDR1 MGHDK, CDR2 SYGVNS. The DNA for the CDR3 is TGTGCCAGCAGTGATACCGTTCTTCGGGCGGGGGCGGTGGGTGAGCAGTTCTTC. Protein: CASSDTVLRAGAVGEQFF.

The rearrangement links TRBV11-3 to TRBJ2-7, with a weak D call TRBD2 (6 bases). The length of the CDR3 is 14 residues. The V end was cut by 5 bases, the J end by 1 base, with 12 bases between. In germline, CDR1 is SGHNT, CDR2 YENEEA. The CDR3: CASSATGASYEQYF. CDR3 DNA sequence: TGTGCCAGCAGCGCCACGGGAGCATCCTACGAGCAGTACTTC.

CDR3 residues: CASSYLAGGADTQYF. For the CDR3, the DNA is TGTGCCAGCAGTTACTTAGCGGGGGGTGCAGATACGCAGTATTTT. This chain connects TRBV6-5 to TRBJ2-3; 10 positions agree with TRBD2. Germline V gene data show CDR1 as MNHEY and CDR2 as SVGAGI. The CDR3 runs to 15 residues. V was pared by 1 base and J by 4 bases, with 2 bases of the junction left unmatched.

In this sample, this clone turned up a few times. The chain recombines TRBV9 with TRBJ1-2, with D possibly matching TRBD1 (6 bases). This CDR3 region has 14 residues. Germline-derived CDR1 and CDR2 are SGDLS and YYNGEE. V was clipped by 2 bases and J by 4 bases, with 12 bases between them. Written as DNA, the CDR3 is TGTGCCAGCAGCGTTGGGGGCGAAGGCTATGGCTACACCTTC. Amino acids: CASSVGGEGYGYTF.

V and J are TRBV7-9 and TRBJ1-2; TRBD1 aligns across 10 bases. Germline-derived CDR1 and CDR2 are SEHNR and FQNEAQ (reference sequence). The CDR3 extends over 15 amino acids. J was trimmed by 3 bases and V by 5 bases; bases with no gene match: 6. CDR3 amino acids: CASSPGQGFHYGYTF. The CDR3 coding sequence is TGTGCCAGCAGCCCGGGACAGGGGTTTCACTATGGCTACACCTTC.

In its sample, this clone was seen a few times. The V gene is TRBV11-3, the J gene TRBJ1-4, with 8 nucleotides matching TRBD1. The CDR3 is 15 residues long. Germline V gives CDR1 SGHNT, CDR2 YENEEA. Germline trimming cut 5 bases from V and 3 bases from J; bases unmatched to any gene: 5. The CDR3 region is CASSPRTGSNEKLFF. The CDR3, as DNA: TGTGCCAGCAGCCCGCGGACAGGGTCTAATGAAAAACTGTTTTTT.

By sample share, this clone is medium-sized. The chain employs TRBV6-6 and TRBJ1-5, with a tentative D call TRBD1 (5 bases). CDR1 and CDR2 from the germline V gene are MNHNY and SVGAGI (reference sequence). Trimming pared 3 bases from V and 6 bases from J, leaving 9 bases between. CDR3 length equals 13 residues. CDR3 sequence reads: CASSYMGGQPQHF. DNA for the CDR3: TGTGCCAGCAGTTATATGGGGGGTCAGCCCCAGCATTTT.

As DNA, the CDR3 is TGTGCCAGCAGCCTACAGCGGACCGGGGAGCTGTTTTTT. It yields the protein CASSLQRTGELFF. This chain joins TRBV13 and TRBJ2-2; tentatively, D is TRBD2 (5 bases). The ends were cut back, 5 bases at V and 5 bases at J, with 9 bases in the middle. Germline CDR1 and CDR2: PRHDT and FYEKMQ (reference sequence). CDR3 length: 13 residues.

The rearrangement joins TRBV27 to TRBJ2-1; D is unclear. CDR3 length: 13 residues. CDR1 MNHEY and CDR2 SMNVEV come from the germline V gene (reference sequence). V was pared by 0 bases and J by 4 bases, with 4 bases between. CDR3 nucleotide sequence: TGTGCCAGCAGTTTATCTAGTTACAATGAGCAGTTCTTC. Its protein is CASSLSSYNEQFF.